Listed below are T cell receptor beta chains from one sample, sequenced in a study of OX40 agonist ivuxolimab in advanced cancers. Produced via immunoSEQ multiplex PCR; TCRdb's table is partial and in-frame only. The sample yields 55,000 to 75,000 clones, 65% to 85% seen once. The sample in question was CD4+ or CD8+ T cells sorted from blood, obtained in a trial of the OX40 agonist ivuxolimab. These receptors all come from an adult with an advanced solid tumor such as melanoma, head and neck, liver or kidney cancer. Each CDR3 is given with its conserved first and last residue. The D gene is left open where the match is weak. Where a row states a size, it is once, few, many or the class of an expanded clone; other rows omit it.

d_gene: .; abundance: few; v_gene: TRBV15; j_gene: TRBJ1-4; CDR3nt: TGTGCCACCAGCAGAGACAAGGGCTCTAATGAAAAACTGTTTTTT; CDR3aa: CATSRDKGSNEKLFF
d_gene: .; abundance: .; v_gene: TRBV14; j_gene: TRBJ1-2; CDR3nt: TGTGCCAGCAGCCACCGAATGACAGGATATGGCTACACCTTC; CDR3aa: CASSHRMTGYGYTF
d_gene: .; abundance: .; v_gene: TRBV14; j_gene: TRBJ1-6; CDR3nt: TGTGCCAGCAGCCAAGGAGGGGCCCGGAATTCACCCCTCCACTTT; CDR3aa: CASSQGGARNSPLHF
d_gene: .; abundance: .; v_gene: TRBV16; j_gene: TRBJ2-7; CDR3nt: TGTGCCAGCAGTCAATCACGGCAGGGTGACGAGCAGTACTTC; CDR3aa: CASSQSRQGDEQYF
d_gene: .; abundance: .; v_gene: TRBV2; j_gene: TRBJ2-5; CDR3nt: TGTGCCAGCAGTGATCCGGGGAACGGCGTGTTGAGCGCCCAGTACTTC; CDR3aa: CASSDPGNGVLSAQYF
d_gene: .; abundance: .; v_gene: TRBV30; j_gene: TRBJ1-2; CDR3nt: TGTGCCTCTAAAATGGGATGGGGCTACACCTTC; CDR3aa: CASKMGWGYTF
d_gene: .; abundance: .; v_gene: TRBV6-1; j_gene: TRBJ2-7; CDR3nt: TGTGCCATCCAGGGAGGTGGTGGGTACGAGCAGTACTTC; CDR3aa: CAIQGGGGYEQYF
d_gene: .; abundance: .; v_gene: TRBV18; j_gene: TRBJ1-5; CDR3nt: TGTGCCAGCTCACCAGGAGTTAGCAATCAGCCCCAGCATTTT; CDR3aa: CASSPGVSNQPQHF
d_gene: TRBD1; abundance: .; v_gene: TRBV2; j_gene: TRBJ2-7; CDR3nt: TGTGCCAGCAGTGAAGCTCCGACAGGGCGGTACGAGCAGTACTTC; CDR3aa: CASSEAPTGRYEQYF
d_gene: .; abundance: .; v_gene: TRBV18; j_gene: TRBJ1-2; CDR3nt: TGTGCCAGCTCACCACCGCAGGGTGACTACACCTTC; CDR3aa: CASSPPQGDYTF
d_gene: TRBD1; abundance: once; v_gene: TRBV5-1; j_gene: TRBJ2-3; CDR3nt: TGCGCCAGCAGCCCGGGACAGTCCACAGATACGCAGTATTTT; CDR3aa: CASSPGQSTDTQYF
d_gene: .; abundance: once; v_gene: TRBV6-6; j_gene: TRBJ2-3; CDR3nt: TGTGCCACTCGTGACGGGCAGGGGGGAGTAGATACGCAGTATTTT; CDR3aa: CATRDGQGGVDTQYF
d_gene: .; abundance: many; v_gene: TRBV19; j_gene: TRBJ2-2; CDR3nt: TGTGCCAGTAGTGTCCATCAGGCCGGGGAGCTGTTTTTT; CDR3aa: CASSVHQAGELFF
d_gene: TRBD1; abundance: .; v_gene: TRBV5-4; j_gene: TRBJ2-5; CDR3nt: TGTGCCAGCAGCTTGGTTGGCCGGACAGGGCTGGGGGAGACCCAGTACTTC; CDR3aa: CASSLVGRTGLGETQYF
d_gene: .; abundance: .; v_gene: TRBV7-9; j_gene: TRBJ1-4; CDR3nt: TGTGCCAGCAGCTTAAGTAGGTCGGAAAAACTGTTTTTT; CDR3aa: CASSLSRSEKLFF
d_gene: TRBD1; abundance: .; v_gene: TRBV10-3; j_gene: TRBJ1-4; CDR3nt: TGTGCCTCCCGAAAAGGGGGCGATGAAAAACTGTTTTTT; CDR3aa: CASRKGGDEKLFF
d_gene: TRBD2; abundance: .; v_gene: TRBV4-2; j_gene: TRBJ2-7; CDR3nt: TGTGCCAGCAGCCAAGGCGATCAAGCGGGGGCCTACGAGCAGTACTTC; CDR3aa: CASSQGDQAGAYEQYF